One sample yielded the 18 T cell receptor beta chains listed below, sequenced in a study of long-term antiretroviral therapy in people with HIV. The libraries were made with immunoSEQ v3.0 at survey level. Clones were read by immunoSEQ multiplex PCR, and TCRdb kept only the in-frame ones, dropping some. The sample has roughly 25,000 clones; approximately 73% are singletons. The sequenced sample was unsorted PBMCs, obtained 0.5 years after starting antiretroviral therapy. The receptors originated from a woman between 40 and 50 years old with HIV.

The chain combines TRBV6-5 with TRBJ2-2, with D unresolved. Deletions cut 0 bases from V and 7 bases from J, with 6 bases between. The CDR3 length is 13 residues. Germline CDR1 and CDR2: MNHEY and SVGAGI. This chain's CDR3 is CASSYSGNGELFF. The CDR3 DNA sequence: TGTGCCAGCAGTTACTCTGGTAACGGGGAGCTGTTTTTT.

The J gene is TRBJ1-1, the V gene TRBV20-1; D gene ambiguous. Germline V gene sequence: CDR1 DFQATT, CDR2 SNEGSKA (reference sequence). This CDR3 contains 11 residues. Trimming stripped 5 bases from V and 1 base from J, with 5 bases between. In DNA, the CDR3 is TGCAGTGCTGGCCCGAACACTGAAGCTTTCTTT. It codes for CSAGPNTEAFF.

This sequence joins TRBV5-5 and TRBJ1-4; 7 bases match TRBD1. The CDR3 runs 14 residues. V lost 5 bases, J lost 1 base, and 2 bases stayed unmatched. Germline assignment: CDR1 SGHKS and CDR2 YYEKEE (reference sequence). In DNA, the CDR3 is TGTGCCAGCAGGCGACAGGGAACTAATGAAAAACTGTTTTTT. It specifies CASRRQGTNEKLFF.

The J gene is TRBJ1-2, the V gene TRBV6-5; D ambiguous. The germline V gene has CDR1 MNHEY and CDR2 SVGAGI. V shed 2 bases and J shed 3 bases, with 13 bases lying between them. The CDR3 loop spans 15 amino acids. As DNA, the CDR3 is TGTGCCAGCAGTTACGATAGGCAGGCTTACTATGGCTACACCTTC. Protein sequence: CASSYDRQAYYGYTF.

V is TRBV4-1 and J is TRBJ1-1; possibly TRBD1 for D (6 bases). The CDR3 consists of 16 residues. Trimming left V 1 base short and J 1 base short, with 13 bases between. CDR1 is MGHRA and CDR2 is YSYEKL in the germline V gene. The CDR3 bases are TGCGCCAGCAGCCAAGCCGTGGCGACAGGGAACACTGAAGCTTTCTTT. Protein: CASSQAVATGNTEAFF.

The chain is built from TRBV28 and TRBJ2-7; 7 nucleotides match TRBD1. The V gene's germline CDR1 is MDHEN and CDR2 SYDVKM. J gave up 4 bases and V 6 bases, and 12 bases lay outside the gene matches. This CDR3 contains 15 residues. CDR3 in amino acids: CASSTRTGVKYEQYF. The CDR3 region has the DNA TGTGCCAGCAGCACACGGACAGGAGTAAAGTACGAGCAGTACTTC.

The chain carries TRBV15 and TRBJ2-3; weak D call: TRBD2 (6 bases). Germline CDR1 reads LNHNV; CDR2 reads YYDKDF (reference sequence). The CDR3 loop spans 16 amino acids. Trimming cost V 6 bases and J 2 bases, with 18 bases left between them. DNA for the CDR3: TGTGCCACCAGGGAGGGCTCTCTAGCTAACACAGATACGCAGTATTTT. Its translation is CATREGSLANTDTQYF.

The rearrangement uses TRBV5-8 and TRBJ2-6; D gene unclear. The CDR3 length is 15 residues. CDR1 is SGHTS, CDR2 YDEGEE, per germline. Deletions cut 1 base from V and 0 bases from J, with 5 bases between. CDR3 sequence: CASSLSVSGANVLTF. The CDR3 region has the DNA TGTGCCAGCAGCTTGTCGGTCTCTGGGGCCAACGTCCTGACTTTC.

J is TRBJ2-1 and V is TRBV18; 13 bases are shared with TRBD2. The trim removed 4 bases at V and 9 bases at J, leaving 6 bases unmatched. Germline assignment: CDR1 KGHSH and CDR2 LQKENI. The CDR3 runs 15 residues. The DNA for the CDR3 is TGTGCCAGCTCACTCCGGACTAGCGGGGGAGGTGAGCAGTTCTTC. Translated: CASSLRTSGGGEQFF.

The genes are TRBV19 and TRBJ1-1, with 8 positions matching TRBD1. Germline CDR1 and CDR2: LNHDA and SQIVND (reference sequence). The CDR3 extends over 16 amino acids. V lost 5 bases and J lost 0; bases outside the gene matches: 8. The CDR3 sequence is CASSGGTGTMNTEAFF. As DNA, the CDR3 is TGTGCCAGTAGTGGGGGGACAGGTACTATGAACACTGAAGCTTTCTTT.

This rearrangement joins TRBV6-1 to TRBJ1-2; D might be TRBD1 (5 bases). CDR3 size: 13 residues. Between the trimmed V and J ends, which lost 2 bases and 9 bases, there was a span of 13 bases. Germline V gene data show CDR1 as MNHNS and CDR2 as SASEGT. CDR3 amino acids: CASSELGRGRYTF. The CDR3 DNA is TGTGCCAGCAGTGAATTGGGGAGGGGACGCTACACCTTC.

The chain employs TRBV27 and TRBJ1-3; tentatively, D is TRBD1 (6 bases). V lost 5 bases and J lost 0, with 11 bases in between. Germline CDR1 and CDR2: MNHEY and SMNVEV (reference sequence). The length of the CDR3 is 15 residues. CDR3 loop: CASSLGTNSGNTIYF. The CDR3 DNA sequence: TGTGCCAGCAGTCTCGGGACAAACTCTGGAAACACCATATATTTT.

The chain couples TRBV6-1 to TRBJ2-1; 11 bases are shared with TRBD2. V was pared by 7 bases and J by 6 bases, with 8 bases of the junction left unmatched. The CDR3 is 15 amino acids. CDR1 is MNHNS and CDR2 is SASEGT in the germline V gene. CDR3 sequence: CASTKLAGATNEQFF. In DNA, the CDR3 is TGTGCCAGCACCAAACTAGCGGGGGCCACCAATGAGCAGTTCTTC.

This rearrangement joins TRBV12-5 to TRBJ1-5, with D unresolved. Trimming stripped 6 bases from V and 4 bases from J, with 10 bases between. Germline values: CDR1 LGHNT, CDR2 FRNRAP. The CDR3 extends over 13 amino acids. The CDR3 bases are TGTGCTAGTGGGGTTTTGGGGAATCAGCCCCAGCATTTT. This codes for CASGVLGNQPQHF.

CDR3 loop: CSVVDRYQETQYF. The DNA of the CDR3 is TGCAGCGTTGTGGACAGGTACCAAGAGACCCAGTACTTC. The V call is TRBV29-1, the J call TRBJ2-5; 7 bases map to TRBD1. V lost 4 bases and J lost 0; bases outside the gene matches: 2. Germline CDR1 and CDR2: SQVTM and ANQGSEA. CDR3 length: 13 amino acids.

V gene TRBV30 combines with J gene TRBJ1-4, with D perhaps TRBD1 (6 bases). This CDR3 is built from 14 residues. Trimming pared 0 bases from V and 10 bases from J, leaving 15 bases between. Per germline, CDR1 GTSNPN and CDR2 SVGIG (reference sequence). CDR3 region: CAWSVAGGGGKLFF. The CDR3 bases are TGTGCCTGGAGTGTAGCTGGGGGCGGCGGAAAACTGTTTTTT.

This rearrangement joins TRBV7-2 to TRBJ2-1, with 8 bases aligning to TRBD2. The CDR3 has 15 amino acids. Germline CDR1 and CDR2: SGHTA and FQGNSA. V dropped 5 bases and J dropped 9; count of bases not matched to a gene: 12. The CDR3 DNA sequence: TGTGCCAGCAGCCAACGTATCGGGGGGGCCGGTGAGCAGTTCTTC. Protein sequence: CASSQRIGGAGEQFF. Looking up the rest from reference TRBV7-2 and TRBJ2-1 gives the full variable domain: GAGVSQSPSNKVTEKGKDVELRCDPISGHTALYWYRQSLGQGLEFLIYFQGNSAPDKSGLPSDRFSAERTGGSVSTLTIQRTQQEDSAVYLCASSQRIGGAGEQFFGPGTRLTVL.

This chain uses TRBV2 with TRBJ2-1; TRBD2 aligns across 12 bases. With V trimmed by 6 bases and J by 8 bases, 8 bases remained unmatched. The germline CDR1 and CDR2 sequences are SNHLY and FYNNEI. The length of the CDR3 is 15 residues. CDR3 DNA: TGTGCCAGCAGGGATCTAGCGGGGGGGCCCCATGAGCAGTTCTTC. The encoded protein is CASRDLAGGPHEQFF.